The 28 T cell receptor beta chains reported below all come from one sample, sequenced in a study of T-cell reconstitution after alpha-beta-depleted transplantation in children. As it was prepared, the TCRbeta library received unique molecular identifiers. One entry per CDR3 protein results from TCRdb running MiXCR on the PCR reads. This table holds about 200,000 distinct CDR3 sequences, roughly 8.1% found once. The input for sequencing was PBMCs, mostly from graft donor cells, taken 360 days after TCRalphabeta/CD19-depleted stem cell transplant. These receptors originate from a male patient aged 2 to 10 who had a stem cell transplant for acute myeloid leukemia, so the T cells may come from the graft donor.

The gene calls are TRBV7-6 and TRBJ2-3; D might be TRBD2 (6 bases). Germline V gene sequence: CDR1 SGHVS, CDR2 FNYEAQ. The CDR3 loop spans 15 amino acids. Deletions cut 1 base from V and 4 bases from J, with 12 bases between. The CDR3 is CASSLGGRRSDTQYF. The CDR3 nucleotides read TGTGCCAGCAGCTTAGGAGGGAGGCGGTCAGATACGCAGTATTTT. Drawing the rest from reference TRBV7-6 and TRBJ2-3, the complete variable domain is GAGVSQSPRYKVTKRGQDVALRCDPISGHVSLYWYRQALGQGPEFLTYFNYEAQQDKSGLPNDRFSAERPEGSISTLTIQRTEQRDSAMYRCASSLGGRRSDTQYFGPGTRLTVL.

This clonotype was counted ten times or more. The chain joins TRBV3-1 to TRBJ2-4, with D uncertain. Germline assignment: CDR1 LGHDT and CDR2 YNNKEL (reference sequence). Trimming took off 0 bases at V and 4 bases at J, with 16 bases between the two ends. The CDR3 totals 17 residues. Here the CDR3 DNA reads TGTGCCAGCAGCCAAGATTCCCTCGGGCAGCGTAAAAACATTCAGTACTTC. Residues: CASSQDSLGQRKNIQYF.

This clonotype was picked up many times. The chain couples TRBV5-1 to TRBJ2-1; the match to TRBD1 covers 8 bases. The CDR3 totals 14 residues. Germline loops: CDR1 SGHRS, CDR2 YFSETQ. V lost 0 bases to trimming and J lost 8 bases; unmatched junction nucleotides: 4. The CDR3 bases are TGCGCCAGCAGCTTGGGACAGGGGAGGCATGAGCAGTTCTTC. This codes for CASSLGQGRHEQFF.

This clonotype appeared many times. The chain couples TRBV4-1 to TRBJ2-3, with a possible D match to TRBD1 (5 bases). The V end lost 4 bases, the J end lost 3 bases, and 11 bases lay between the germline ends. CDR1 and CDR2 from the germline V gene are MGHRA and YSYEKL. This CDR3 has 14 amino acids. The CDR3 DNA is TGCGCCAGCAGCCTGGGGCTAGGAACAGATACGCAGTATTTT. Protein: CASSLGLGTDTQYF.

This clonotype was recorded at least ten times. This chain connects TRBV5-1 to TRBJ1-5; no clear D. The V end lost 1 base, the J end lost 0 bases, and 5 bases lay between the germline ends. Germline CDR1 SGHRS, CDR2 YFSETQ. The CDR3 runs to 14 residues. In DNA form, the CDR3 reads TGCGCCAGCAGCTTGAAACCTAGCAATCAGCCCCAGCATTTT. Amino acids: CASSLKPSNQPQHF.

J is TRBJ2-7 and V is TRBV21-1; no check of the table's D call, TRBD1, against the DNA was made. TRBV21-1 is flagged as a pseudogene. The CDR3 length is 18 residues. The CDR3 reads CASSTLGFRGPRAYEQYF. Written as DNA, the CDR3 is TGTGCCAGCAGCACCCTAGGGTTCAGGGGTCCCAGGGCCTACGAGCAGTACTTC.

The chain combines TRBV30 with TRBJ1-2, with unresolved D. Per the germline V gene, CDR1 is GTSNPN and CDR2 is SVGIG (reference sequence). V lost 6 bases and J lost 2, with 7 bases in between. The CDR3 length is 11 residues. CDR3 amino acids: CACPRNYGYTF. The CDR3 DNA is TGTGCCTGTCCAAGGAACTATGGCTACACCTTC. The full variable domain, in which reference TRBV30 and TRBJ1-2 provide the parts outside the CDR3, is SQTIHQWPATLVQPVGSPLSLECTVEGTSNPNLYWYRQAAGRGLQLLFYSVGIGQISSEVPQNLSASRPQDRQFILSSKKLLLSDSGFYLCACPRNYGYTFGSGTRLTVV.

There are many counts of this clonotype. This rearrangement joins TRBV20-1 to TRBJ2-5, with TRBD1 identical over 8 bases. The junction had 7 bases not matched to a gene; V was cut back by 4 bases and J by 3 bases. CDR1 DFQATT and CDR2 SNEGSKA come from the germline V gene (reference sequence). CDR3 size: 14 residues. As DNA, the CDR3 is TGCAGTGCTACTTGGGACAGGCAAAAAGAGACCCAGTACTTC. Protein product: CSATWDRQKETQYF.

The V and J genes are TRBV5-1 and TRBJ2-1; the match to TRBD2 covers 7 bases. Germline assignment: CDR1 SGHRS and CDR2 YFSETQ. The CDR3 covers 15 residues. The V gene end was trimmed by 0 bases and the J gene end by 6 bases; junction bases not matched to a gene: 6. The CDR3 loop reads CASSLGLANFNEQFF. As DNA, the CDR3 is TGCGCCAGCAGCTTGGGACTAGCCAATTTCAATGAGCAGTTCTTC. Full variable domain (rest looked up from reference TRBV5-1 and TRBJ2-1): KAGVTQTPRYLIKTRGQQVTLSCSPISGHRSVSWYQQTPGQGLQFLFEYFSETQRNKGNFPGRFSGRQFSNSRSEMNVSTLELGDSALYLCASSLGLANFNEQFFGPGTRLTVL.

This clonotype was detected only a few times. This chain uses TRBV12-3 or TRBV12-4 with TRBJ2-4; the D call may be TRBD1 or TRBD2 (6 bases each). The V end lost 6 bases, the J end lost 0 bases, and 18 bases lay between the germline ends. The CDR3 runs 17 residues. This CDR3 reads CASSTRWGAVAKNIQYF. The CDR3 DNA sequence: TGTGCCAGCAGCACTAGGTGGGGGGCCGTAGCCAAAAACATTCAGTACTTC.

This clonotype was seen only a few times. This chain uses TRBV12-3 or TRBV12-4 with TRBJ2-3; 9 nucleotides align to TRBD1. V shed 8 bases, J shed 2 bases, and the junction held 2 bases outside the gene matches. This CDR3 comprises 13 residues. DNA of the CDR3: TGTGCCAGCGGGGACAGGGACACAGATACGCAGTATTTT. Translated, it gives CASGDRDTDTQYF.

The CDR3 sequence is CSARDRNEQFF. The DNA of the CDR3 is TGCAGTGCTAGAGATAGGAATGAGCAGTTCTTC. This chain connects TRBV20-1 to TRBJ2-1; no clear D. With 0 bases removed from V and 7 bases from J, the gap between germline ends came to 4 bases. CDR3 length: 11 residues. Per the germline V gene, CDR1 is DFQATT and CDR2 is SNEGSKA (reference sequence).

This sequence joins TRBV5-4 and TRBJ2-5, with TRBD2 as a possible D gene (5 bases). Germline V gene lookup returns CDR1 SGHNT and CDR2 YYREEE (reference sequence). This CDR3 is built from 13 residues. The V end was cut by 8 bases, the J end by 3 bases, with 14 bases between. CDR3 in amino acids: CARAPGLEETQYF. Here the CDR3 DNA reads TGTGCCAGGGCCCCCGGACTTGAAGAGACCCAGTACTTC.

The CDR3 sequence is CASSVRLAGMSSGANVLTF. CDR3 nucleotide sequence: TGTGCCAGCAGTGTCAGACTAGCGGGCATGTCCTCTGGGGCCAACGTCCTGACTTTC. The rearrangement links TRBV2 to TRBJ2-6, with TRBD2 matching 10 bases. The germline CDR1 and CDR2 sequences are SNHLY and FYNNEI. The CDR3 runs 19 residues. V dropped 4 bases and J dropped 0; count of bases not matched to a gene: 9.

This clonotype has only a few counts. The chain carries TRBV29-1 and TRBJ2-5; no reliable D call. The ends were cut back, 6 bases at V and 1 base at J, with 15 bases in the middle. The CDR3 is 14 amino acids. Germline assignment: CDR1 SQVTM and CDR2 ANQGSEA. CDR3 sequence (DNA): TGCAGCGTAGCCCGACTCCTCTCCCAAGAGACCCAGTACTTC. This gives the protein CSVARLLSQETQYF. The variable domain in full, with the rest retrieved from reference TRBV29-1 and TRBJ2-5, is SAVISQKPSRDICQRGTSLTIQCQVDSQVTMMFWYRQQPGQSLTLIATANQGSEATYESGFVIDKFPISRPNLTFSTLTVSNMSPEDSSIYLCSVARLLSQETQYFGPGTRLLVL.

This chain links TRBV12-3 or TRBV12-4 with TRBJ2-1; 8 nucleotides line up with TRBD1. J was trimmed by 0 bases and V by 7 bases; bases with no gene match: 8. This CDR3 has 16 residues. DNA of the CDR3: TGTGCCAGCACCCCGACAGGGGCCTACTCCTACAATGAGCAGTTCTTC. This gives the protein CASTPTGAYSYNEQFF.

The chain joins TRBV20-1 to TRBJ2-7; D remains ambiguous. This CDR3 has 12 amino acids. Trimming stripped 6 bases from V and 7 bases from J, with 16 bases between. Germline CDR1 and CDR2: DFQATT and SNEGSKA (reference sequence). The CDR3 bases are TGCAGTGCAAGGACGGCTCAGAGGGAGCAGTACTTC. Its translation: CSARTAQREQYF.

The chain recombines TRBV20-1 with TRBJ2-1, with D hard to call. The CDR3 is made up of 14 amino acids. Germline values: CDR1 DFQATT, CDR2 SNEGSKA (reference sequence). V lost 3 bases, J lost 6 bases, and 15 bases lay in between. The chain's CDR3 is CSARISRFTNEQFF. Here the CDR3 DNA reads TGCAGTGCTAGGATTTCTAGATTTACCAATGAGCAGTTCTTC.

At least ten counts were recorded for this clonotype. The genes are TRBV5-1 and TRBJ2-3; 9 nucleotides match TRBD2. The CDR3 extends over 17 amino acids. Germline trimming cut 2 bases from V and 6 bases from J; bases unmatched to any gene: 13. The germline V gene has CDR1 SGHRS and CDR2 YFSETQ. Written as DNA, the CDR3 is TGCGCCAGCAGCTTCCCCCTCCGGACTAGCGTCCCTGATACGCAGTATTTT. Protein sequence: CASSFPLRTSVPDTQYF.

In DNA, the CDR3 is TGTGCCAGCAGCTTGGGGGGGGGAAGATCCTACAATGAGCAGTTCTTC. Protein sequence: CASSLGGGRSYNEQFF. The chain links TRBV9 to TRBJ2-1; 7 nucleotides align to TRBD2. With V trimmed by 4 bases and J by 1 base, 8 bases remained unmatched. There are 16 residues in the CDR3. Looked up from germline, CDR1 is SGDLS and CDR2 is YYNGEE.

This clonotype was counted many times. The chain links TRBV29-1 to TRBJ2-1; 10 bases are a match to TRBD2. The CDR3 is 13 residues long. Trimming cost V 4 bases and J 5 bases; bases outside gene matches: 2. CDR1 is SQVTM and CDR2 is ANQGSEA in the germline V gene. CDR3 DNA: TGCAGCGTTGGGCTAGCGGGGGACAATGAGCAGTTCTTC. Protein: CSVGLAGDNEQFF.

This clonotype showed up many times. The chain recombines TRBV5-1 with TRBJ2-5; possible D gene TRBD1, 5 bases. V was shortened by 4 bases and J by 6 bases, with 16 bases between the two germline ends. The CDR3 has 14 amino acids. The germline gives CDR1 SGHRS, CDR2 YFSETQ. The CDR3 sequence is CASSRVQGVKTQYF. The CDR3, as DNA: TGCGCCAGCAGCCGCGTCCAGGGTGTGAAGACCCAGTACTTC.

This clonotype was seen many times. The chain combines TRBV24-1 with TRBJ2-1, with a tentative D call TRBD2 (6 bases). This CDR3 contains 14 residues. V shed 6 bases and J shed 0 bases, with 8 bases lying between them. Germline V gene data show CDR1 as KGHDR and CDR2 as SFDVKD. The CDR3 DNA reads TGTGCCACCAGTCCCGGGGGCTCCTACAATGAGCAGTTCTTC. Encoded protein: CATSPGGSYNEQFF.

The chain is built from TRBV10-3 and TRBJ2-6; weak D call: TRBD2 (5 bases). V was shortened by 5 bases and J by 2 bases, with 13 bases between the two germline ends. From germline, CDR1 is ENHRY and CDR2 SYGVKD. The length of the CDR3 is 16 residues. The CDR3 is CAISKTAGAGANVLTF. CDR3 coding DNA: TGTGCCATCAGTAAGACGGCGGGTGCTGGGGCCAACGTCCTGACTTTC.

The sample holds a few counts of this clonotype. CDR3 region: CASSLVGLAVDTQYF. The CDR3, as DNA: TGCGCCAGCAGCTTGGTGGGACTAGCGGTAGATACGCAGTATTTT. This chain connects TRBV5-1 to TRBJ2-3; 11 bases are a match to TRBD2. Germline V gene lookup returns CDR1 SGHRS and CDR2 YFSETQ. The CDR3 extends over 15 amino acids. The J segment lost 5 bases and the V segment lost 0 bases, leaving 2 bases of the junction unmatched.

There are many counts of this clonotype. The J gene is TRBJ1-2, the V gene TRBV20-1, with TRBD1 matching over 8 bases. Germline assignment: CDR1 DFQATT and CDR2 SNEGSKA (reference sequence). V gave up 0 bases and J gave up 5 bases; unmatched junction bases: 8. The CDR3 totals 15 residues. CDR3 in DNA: TGCAGTGCTAGAGATCGGGACAGGCGAGGGTATGGCTACACCTTC. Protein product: CSARDRDRRGYGYTF.

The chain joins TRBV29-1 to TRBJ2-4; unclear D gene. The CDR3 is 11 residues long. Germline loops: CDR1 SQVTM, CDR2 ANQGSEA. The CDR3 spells CSAWRKNIQYF. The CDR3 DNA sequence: TGCAGTGCTTGGCGGAAAAACATTCAGTACTTC. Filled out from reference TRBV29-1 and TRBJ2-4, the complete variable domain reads SAVISQKPSRDICQRGTSLTIQCQVDSQVTMMFWYRQQPGQSLTLIATANQGSEATYESGFVIDKFPISRPNLTFSTLTVSNMSPEDSSIYLCSAWRKNIQYFGAGTRLSVL.

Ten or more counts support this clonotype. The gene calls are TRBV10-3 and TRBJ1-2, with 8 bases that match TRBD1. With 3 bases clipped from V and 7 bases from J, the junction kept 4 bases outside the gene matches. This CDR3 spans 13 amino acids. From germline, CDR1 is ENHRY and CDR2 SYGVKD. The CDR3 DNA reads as TGTGCCATCAGTGACCCCGACAGGGGTGGCTACACCTTC. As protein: CAISDPDRGGYTF.